The clone carrying this T cell receptor beta chain is labeled medium-sized (0.01 to 0.1%). What it binds is not known. V was shortened by 1 base and J by 6 bases, with 12 bases between the two germline ends. The CDR3 sequence is 14 residues long. Study results and caveats: Tumor memory CD4+ T cell TCR gene usage was found to cluster with blood and lymph node memory CD4+ cells and with lymph node naive CD4+ cells.

Adaptor-ligated barcode primers were used to amplify TRBV12-4/TRBJ1-2 clonotypes. TCRdb itself ran the multiplex PCR reads through MiXCR, one entry per CDR3 protein. The sample yields under 2,000 distinct CDR3 sequences, around 3.9% seen once. Sequences were obtained from naive CD4+ T cells sorted from blood. The subset was: naive CD4+ T cells, CD4+CD45RA+CD25-. This chain uses TRBV12-3 or TRBV12-4 with TRBJ1-2, with D perhaps matching TRBD1 (5 bases). The sequence was obtained from a female donor with breast cancer. This CDR3 is CASSLVQDYNGYTF. CDR3 in DNA: TGTGCCAGCAGTTTAGTACAGGATTATAATGGCTACACCTTC.